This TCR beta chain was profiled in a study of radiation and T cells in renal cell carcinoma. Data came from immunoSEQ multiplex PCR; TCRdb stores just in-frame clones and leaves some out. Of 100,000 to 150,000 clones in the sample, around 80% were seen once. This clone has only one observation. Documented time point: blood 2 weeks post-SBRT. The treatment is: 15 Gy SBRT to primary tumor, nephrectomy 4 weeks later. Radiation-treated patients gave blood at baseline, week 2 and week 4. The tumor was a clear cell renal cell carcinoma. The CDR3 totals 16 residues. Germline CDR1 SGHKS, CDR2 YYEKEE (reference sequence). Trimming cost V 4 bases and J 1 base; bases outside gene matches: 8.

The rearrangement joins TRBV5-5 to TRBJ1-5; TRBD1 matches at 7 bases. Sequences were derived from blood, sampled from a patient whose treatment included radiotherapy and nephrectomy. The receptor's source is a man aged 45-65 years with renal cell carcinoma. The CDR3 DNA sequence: TGTGCCAGCAGCCCCAACCAGGGGGGAAGCAATCAGCCCCAGCATTTT. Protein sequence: CASSPNQGGSNQPQHF.